The clone carrying this T cell receptor (beta chain) came up once. In the authors' workflow: How many nucleated cells were present was estimated from reference gene primer amplification. TCRdb keeps only in-frame clones here, not all; method: immunoSEQ multiplex PCR. D and trimming come from the DNA, and the V and J calls and clone size come from that table. The data contain some 26,000 clones, roughly 82% of them singletons. V gave up 7 bases and J gave up 5 bases; unmatched junction bases: 12. CDR1 is MNHEY, CDR2 SVGAGI, per germline. The length of the CDR3 is 15 residues. The data stem from a study of blood T cell repertoires in COVID-19. Study-level information: There were acute and convalescent COVID-19 samples, and they came from the United States, Italy and Spain. T cells, B-cell-depleted T cells, or PBMCs provided the cDNA or gDNA that served as material.

The specimen was peripheral blood. The V call is TRBV6-5, the J call TRBJ2-5; 8 bases line up with TRBD2. This receptor was taken from an elderly man with active or convalescent COVID-19. CDR3 protein: CASTAGAGGLETQYF. In DNA, the CDR3 is TGTGCCAGCACAGCAGGGGCGGGGGGTTTGGAGACCCAGTACTTC.